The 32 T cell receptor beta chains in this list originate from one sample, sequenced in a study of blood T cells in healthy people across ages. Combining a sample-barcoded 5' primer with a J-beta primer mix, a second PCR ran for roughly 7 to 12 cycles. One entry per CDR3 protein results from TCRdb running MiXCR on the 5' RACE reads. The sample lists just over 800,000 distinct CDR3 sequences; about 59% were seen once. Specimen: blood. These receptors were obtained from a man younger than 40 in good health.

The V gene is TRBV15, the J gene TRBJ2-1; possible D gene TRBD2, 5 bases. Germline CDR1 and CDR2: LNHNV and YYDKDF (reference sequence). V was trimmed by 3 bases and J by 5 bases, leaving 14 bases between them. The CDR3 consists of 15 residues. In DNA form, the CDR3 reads TGTGCCACCAGCAGCGGACTTTTGGGTAACAATGAGCAGTTCTTC. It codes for CATSSGLLGNNEQFF. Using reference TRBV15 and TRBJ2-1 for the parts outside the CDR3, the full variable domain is DAMVIQNPRYQVTQFGKPVTLSCSQTLNHNVMYWYQQKSSQAPKLLFHYYDKDFNNEADTPDNFQSRRPNTSFCFLDIRSPGLGDTAMYLCATSSGLLGNNEQFFGPGTRLTVL.

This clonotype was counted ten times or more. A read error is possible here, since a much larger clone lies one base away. CDR3 nucleotide sequence: TGTGCCAGCAGTTTGGGGGTTCCCAGGGCCGGGGAGCTGTTTTTT. Protein: CASSLGVPRAGELFF. V usage is TRBV12-3 or TRBV12-4 and J usage is TRBJ2-2; either TRBD1 or TRBD2 may supply D (5 bases each). V was cut by 3 bases and J by 6 bases, with 14 bases left in between. The CDR3 is 15 residues long.

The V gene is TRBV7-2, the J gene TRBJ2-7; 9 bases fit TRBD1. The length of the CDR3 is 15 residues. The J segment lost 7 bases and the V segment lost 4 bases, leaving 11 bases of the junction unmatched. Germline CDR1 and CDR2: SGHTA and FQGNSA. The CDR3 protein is CASSSGQGRTREQYF. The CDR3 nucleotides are TGTGCCAGCAGCTCCGGACAGGGGAGGACAAGGGAGCAGTACTTC.

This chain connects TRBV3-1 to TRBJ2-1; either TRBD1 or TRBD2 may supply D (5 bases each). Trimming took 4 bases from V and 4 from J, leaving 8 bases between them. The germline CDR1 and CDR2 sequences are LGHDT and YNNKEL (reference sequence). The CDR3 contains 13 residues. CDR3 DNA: TGTGCCAGCAGCCCGGGACCTTACAATGAGCAGTTCTTC. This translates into CASSPGPYNEQFF.

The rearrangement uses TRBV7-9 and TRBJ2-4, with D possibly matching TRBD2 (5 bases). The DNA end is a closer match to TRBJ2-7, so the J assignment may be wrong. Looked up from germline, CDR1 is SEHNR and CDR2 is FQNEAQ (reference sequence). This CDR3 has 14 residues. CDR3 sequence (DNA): TGTGCCAGCAGCTTATGGGAGAGGGTGGACGAGCAGTACTTC. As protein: CASSLWERVDEQYF.

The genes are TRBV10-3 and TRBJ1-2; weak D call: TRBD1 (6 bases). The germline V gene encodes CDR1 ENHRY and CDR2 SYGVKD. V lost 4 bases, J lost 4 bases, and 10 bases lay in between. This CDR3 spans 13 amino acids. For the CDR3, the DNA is TGTGCCATCAGTGGAACAGGGCCCTATGGCTACACCTTC. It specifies CAISGTGPYGYTF.

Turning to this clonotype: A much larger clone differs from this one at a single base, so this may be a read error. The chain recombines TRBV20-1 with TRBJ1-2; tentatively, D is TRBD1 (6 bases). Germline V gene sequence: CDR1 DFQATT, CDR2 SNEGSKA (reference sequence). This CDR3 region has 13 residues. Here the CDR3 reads CNASPRTGGGYTF. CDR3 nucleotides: TGCAATGCTAGCCCCAGAACCGGGGGCGGCTACACCTTC.

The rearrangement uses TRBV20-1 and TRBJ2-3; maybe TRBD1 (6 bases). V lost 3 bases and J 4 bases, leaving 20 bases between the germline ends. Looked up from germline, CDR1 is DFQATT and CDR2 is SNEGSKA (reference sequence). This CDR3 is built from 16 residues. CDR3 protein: CSASVGFGAGADTQYF. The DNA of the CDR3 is TGCAGTGCTAGTGTGGGGTTCGGGGCAGGGGCAGATACGCAGTATTTT.

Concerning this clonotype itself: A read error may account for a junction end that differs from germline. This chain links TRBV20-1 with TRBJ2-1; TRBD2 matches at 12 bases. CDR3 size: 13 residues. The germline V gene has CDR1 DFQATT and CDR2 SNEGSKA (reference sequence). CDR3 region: CSAAPRLAGELFF. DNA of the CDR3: TGCAGTGCGGCACCTCGACTAGCGGGGGAGCTGTTCTTC.

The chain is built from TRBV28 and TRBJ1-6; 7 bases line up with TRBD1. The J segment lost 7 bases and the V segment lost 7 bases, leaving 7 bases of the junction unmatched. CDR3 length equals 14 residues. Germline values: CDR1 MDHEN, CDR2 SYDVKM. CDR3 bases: TGTGCCAGCACCCAGGGGGAGCTGAATTCACCCCTCCACTTT. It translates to CASTQGELNSPLHF.

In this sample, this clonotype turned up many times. The CDR3 loop reads CSARVQATQYF. The CDR3 DNA reads TGCAGTGCTAGGGTTCAGGCGACCCAGTACTTC. The V gene is TRBV20-1, the J gene TRBJ2-5; D ambiguous. CDR1 DFQATT and CDR2 SNEGSKA come from the germline V gene (reference sequence). Trimming removed 3 bases at V and 7 bases at J, with 9 bases between. CDR3 size: 11 residues.

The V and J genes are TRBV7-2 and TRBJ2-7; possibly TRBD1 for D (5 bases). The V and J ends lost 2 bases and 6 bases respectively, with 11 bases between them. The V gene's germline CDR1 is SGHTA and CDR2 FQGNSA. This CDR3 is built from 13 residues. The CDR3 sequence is CASSLPQGPEQYF. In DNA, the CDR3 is TGTGCCAGCAGCTTACCCCAGGGCCCCGAGCAGTACTTC.

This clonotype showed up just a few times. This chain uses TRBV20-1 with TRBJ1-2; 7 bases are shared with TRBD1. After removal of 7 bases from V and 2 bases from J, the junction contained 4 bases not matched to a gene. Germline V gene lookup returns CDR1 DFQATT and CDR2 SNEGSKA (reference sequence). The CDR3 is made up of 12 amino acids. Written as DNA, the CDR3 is TGCAGTGGCCCGACAGGGAACTATGGCTACACCTTC. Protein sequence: CSGPTGNYGYTF.

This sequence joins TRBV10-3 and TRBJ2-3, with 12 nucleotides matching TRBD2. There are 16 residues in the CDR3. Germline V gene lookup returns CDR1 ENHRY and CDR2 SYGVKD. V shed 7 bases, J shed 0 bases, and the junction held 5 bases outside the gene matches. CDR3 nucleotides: TGTGCCATCACTCGGACTAGCGGGGATAGCACAGATACGCAGTATTTT. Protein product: CAITRTSGDSTDTQYF.

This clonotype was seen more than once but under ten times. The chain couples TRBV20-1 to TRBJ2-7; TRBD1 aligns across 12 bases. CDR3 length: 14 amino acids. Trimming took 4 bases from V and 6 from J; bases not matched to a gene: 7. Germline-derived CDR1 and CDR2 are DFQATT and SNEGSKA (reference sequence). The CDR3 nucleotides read TGCAGTGCTATCCCGGGACAGGGGGCCTTCGAGCAGTACTTC. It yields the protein CSAIPGQGAFEQYF.

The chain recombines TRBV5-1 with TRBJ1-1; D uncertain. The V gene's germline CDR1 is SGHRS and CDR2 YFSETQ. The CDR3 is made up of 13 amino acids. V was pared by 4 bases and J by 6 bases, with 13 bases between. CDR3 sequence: CASSVGLPAEAFF. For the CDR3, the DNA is TGCGCCAGCAGCGTGGGTTTGCCGGCTGAAGCTTTCTTT.

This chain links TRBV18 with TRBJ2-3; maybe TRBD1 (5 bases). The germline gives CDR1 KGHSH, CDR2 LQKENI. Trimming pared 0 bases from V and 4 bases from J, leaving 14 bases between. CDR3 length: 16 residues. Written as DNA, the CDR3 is TGTGCCAGCTCACCACCGATTTCCAGGGTCTCAGATACGCAGTATTTT. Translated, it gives CASSPPISRVSDTQYF. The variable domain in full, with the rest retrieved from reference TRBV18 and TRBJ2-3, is NAGVMQNPRHLVRRRGQEARLRCSPMKGHSHVYWYRQLPEEGLKFMVYLQKENIIDESGMPKERFSAEFPKEGPSILRIQQVVRGDSAAYFCASSPPISRVSDTQYFGPGTRLTVL.

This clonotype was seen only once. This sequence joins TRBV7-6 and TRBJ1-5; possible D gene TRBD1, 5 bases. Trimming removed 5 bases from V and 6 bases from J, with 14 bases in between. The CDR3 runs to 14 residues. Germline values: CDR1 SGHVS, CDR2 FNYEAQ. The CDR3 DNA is TGTGCCAGCAGCAGGAACGGGGGACTTCAGCCCCAGCATTTT. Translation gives CASSRNGGLQPQHF.

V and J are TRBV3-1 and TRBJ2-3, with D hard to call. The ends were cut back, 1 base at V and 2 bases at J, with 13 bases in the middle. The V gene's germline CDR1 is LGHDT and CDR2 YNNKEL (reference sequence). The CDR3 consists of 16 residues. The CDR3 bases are TGTGCCAGCAGCCAAGGAAGGTTTAGTGTCACAGATACGCAGTATTTT. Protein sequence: CASSQGRFSVTDTQYF.

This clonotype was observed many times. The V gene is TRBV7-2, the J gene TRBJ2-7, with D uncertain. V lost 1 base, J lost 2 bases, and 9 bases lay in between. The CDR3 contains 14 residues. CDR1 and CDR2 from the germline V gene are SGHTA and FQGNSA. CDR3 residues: CASSLGRLAYEQYF. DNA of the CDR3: TGTGCCAGCAGCTTAGGTCGCTTAGCCTACGAGCAGTACTTC.

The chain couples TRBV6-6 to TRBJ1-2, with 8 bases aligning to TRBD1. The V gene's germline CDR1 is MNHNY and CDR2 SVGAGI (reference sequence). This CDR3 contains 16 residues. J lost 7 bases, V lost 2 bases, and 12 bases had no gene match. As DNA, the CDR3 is TGTGCCAGCAGTTACGGTGTTCTGGCAGGGGGCTCTGGCTACACCTTC. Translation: CASSYGVLAGGSGYTF.

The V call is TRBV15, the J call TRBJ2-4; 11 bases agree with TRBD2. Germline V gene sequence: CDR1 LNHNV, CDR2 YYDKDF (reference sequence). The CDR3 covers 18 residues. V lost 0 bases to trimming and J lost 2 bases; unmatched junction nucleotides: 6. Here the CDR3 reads CATSRDLAGGQSKNIQYF. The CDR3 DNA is TGTGCCACCAGCAGAGATCTAGCGGGGGGCCAGTCCAAAAACATTCAGTACTTC.

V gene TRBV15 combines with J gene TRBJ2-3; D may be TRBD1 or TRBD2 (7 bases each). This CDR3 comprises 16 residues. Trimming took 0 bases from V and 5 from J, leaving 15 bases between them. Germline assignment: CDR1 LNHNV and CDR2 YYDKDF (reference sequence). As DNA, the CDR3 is TGTGCCACCAGCAGAGATCGGGGAGGGGGCGGAGATACGCAGTATTTT. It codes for CATSRDRGGGGDTQYF. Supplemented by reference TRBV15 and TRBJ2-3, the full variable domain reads DAMVIQNPRYQVTQFGKPVTLSCSQTLNHNVMYWYQQKSSQAPKLLFHYYDKDFNNEADTPDNFQSRRPNTSFCFLDIRSPGLGDTAMYLCATSRDRGGGGDTQYFGPGTRLTVL.

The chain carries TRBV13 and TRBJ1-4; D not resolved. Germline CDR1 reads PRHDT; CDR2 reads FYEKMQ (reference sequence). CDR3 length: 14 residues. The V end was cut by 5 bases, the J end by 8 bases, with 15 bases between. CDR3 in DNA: TGTGCCAGCAGCGTTATGGCCCTTGGGGAAAAACTGTTTTTT. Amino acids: CASSVMALGEKLFF.

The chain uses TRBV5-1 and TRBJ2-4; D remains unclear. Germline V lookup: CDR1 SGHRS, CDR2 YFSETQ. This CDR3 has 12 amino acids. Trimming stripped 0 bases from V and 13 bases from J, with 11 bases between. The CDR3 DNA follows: TGCGCCAGCAGCTTGGATCAGCTCGGGCAGTACTTC. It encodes CASSLDQLGQYF. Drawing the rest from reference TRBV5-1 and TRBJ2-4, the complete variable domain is KAGVTQTPRYLIKTRGQQVTLSCSPISGHRSVSWYQQTPGQGLQFLFEYFSETQRNKGNFPGRFSGRQFSNSRSEMNVSTLELGDSALYLCASSLDQLGQYFGAGTRLSVL.

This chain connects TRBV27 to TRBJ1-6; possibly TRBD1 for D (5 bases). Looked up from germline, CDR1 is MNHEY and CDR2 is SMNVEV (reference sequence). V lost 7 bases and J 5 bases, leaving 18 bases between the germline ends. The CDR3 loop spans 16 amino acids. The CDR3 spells CASMGVVGRDNSPLHF. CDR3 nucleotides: TGTGCCAGCATGGGAGTGGTGGGCAGGGATAATTCACCCCTCCACTTT.

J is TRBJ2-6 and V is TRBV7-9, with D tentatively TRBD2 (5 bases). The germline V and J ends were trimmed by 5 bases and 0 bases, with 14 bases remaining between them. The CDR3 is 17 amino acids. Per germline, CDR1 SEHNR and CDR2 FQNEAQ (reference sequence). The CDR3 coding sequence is TGTGCCAGCAGCGCTTACGGGGTTCCCTCTGGGGCCAACGTCCTGACTTTC. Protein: CASSAYGVPSGANVLTF.

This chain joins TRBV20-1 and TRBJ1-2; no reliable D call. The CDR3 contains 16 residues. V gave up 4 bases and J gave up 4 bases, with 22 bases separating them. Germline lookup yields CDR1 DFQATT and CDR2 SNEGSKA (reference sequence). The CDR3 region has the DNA TGCAGTGCTACAATAGCCGCACCGGGAACACCCTATGGCTACACCTTC. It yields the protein CSATIAAPGTPYGYTF.

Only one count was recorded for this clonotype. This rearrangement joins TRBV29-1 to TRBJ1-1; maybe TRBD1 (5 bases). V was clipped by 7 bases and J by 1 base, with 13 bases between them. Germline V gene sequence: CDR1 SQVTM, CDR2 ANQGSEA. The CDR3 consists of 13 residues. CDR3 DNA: TGCAGCGCCGTGGATGGGGGGAACACTGAAGCTTTCTTT. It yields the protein CSAVDGGNTEAFF.

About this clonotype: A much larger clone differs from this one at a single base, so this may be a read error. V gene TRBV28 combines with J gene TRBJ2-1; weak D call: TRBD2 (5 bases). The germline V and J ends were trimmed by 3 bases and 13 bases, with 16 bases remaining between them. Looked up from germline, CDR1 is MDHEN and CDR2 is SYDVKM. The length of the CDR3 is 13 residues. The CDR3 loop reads CASSFPQWETQFF. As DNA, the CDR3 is TGTGCCAGCAGTTTCCCGCAGTGGGAGACCCAGTTCTTC. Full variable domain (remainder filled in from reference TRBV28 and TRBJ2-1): DVKVTQSSRYLVKRTGEKVFLECVQDMDHENMFWYRQDPGLGLRLIYFSYDVKMKEKGDIPEGYSVSREKKERFSLILESASTNQTSMYLCASSFPQWETQFFGPGTRLTVL.

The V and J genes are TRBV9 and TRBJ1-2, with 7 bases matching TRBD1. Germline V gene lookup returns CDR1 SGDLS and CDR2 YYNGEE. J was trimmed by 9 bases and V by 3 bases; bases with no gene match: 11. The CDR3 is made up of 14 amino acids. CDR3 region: CASSADMDRSRYTF. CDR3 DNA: TGTGCCAGCAGCGCGGATATGGACAGGAGCCGCTACACCTTC. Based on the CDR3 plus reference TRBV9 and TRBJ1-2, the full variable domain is DSGVTQTPKHLITATGQRVTLRCSPRSGDLSVYWYQQSLDQGLQFLIQYYNGEERAKGNILERFSAQQFPDLHSELNLSSLELGDSALYFCASSADMDRSRYTFGSGTRLTVV.

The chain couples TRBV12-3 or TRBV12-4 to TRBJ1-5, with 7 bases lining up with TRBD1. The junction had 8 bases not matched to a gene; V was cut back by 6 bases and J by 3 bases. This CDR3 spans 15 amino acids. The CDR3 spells CASRPGTGDNQPQHF. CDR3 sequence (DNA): TGTGCCAGCAGGCCAGGAACAGGGGACAATCAGCCCCAGCATTTT.